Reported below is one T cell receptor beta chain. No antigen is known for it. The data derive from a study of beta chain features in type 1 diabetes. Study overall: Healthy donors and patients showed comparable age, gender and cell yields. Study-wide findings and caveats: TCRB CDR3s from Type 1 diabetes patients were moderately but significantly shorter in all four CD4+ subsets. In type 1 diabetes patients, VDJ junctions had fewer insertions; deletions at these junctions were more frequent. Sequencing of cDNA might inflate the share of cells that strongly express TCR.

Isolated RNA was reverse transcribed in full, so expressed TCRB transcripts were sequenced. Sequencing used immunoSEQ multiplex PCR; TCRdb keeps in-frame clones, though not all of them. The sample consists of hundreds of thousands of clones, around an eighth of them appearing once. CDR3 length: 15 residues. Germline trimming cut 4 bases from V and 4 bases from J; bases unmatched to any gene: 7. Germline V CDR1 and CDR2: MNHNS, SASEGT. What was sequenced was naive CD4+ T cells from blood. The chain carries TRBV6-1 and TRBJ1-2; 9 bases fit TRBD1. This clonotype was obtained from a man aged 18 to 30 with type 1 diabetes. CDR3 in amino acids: CASSVAGTGSYGYTF. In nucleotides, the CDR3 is TGTGCCAGCAGTGTCGCCGGGACAGGGAGCTATGGCTACACCTTC.